This TCR beta chain comes out of a study of blood T cell repertoires in COVID-19. Across the study: Acute-phase and convalescent COVID-19 samples originated in the United States, Italy and Spain. PBMCs, B-cell-depleted T cells, or T cells were the source of the cDNA or gDNA that made up the material.

Original methodology: Amplified reference gene primers provided the basis for estimating nucleated cell counts. TCRdb's table, derived via immunoSEQ multiplex PCR, lists solely in-frame clones and lacks some. V, J and clone size reflect that table, while D and trimming were determined from the DNA. The repertoire holds fewer than 130,000 clones, with roughly 87% as singletons. As to this clone: Other DNA sequences in this specimen translate into the identical CDR3.

Per germline, CDR1 MNHEY and CDR2 SVGAGI. V shed 0 bases and J shed 0 bases, with 8 bases lying between them. CDR3 size: 15 residues. This TCR was sampled from a human donor in a cohort sampled during active COVID-19. The rearrangement uses TRBV6-5 and TRBJ1-1; weak D call: TRBD1 (6 bases). The sequenced material came from peripheral blood. CDR3 protein: CASSYSDRLNTEAFF. DNA of the CDR3: TGTGCCAGCAGTTACTCAGACAGGTTGAACACTGAAGCTTTCTTT.